The following is a TCR beta chain sequence with its context. Its target is not known. This sample was taken from a study of Ad26.COV2.S vaccination and SARS-CoV-2 variants. Study-level findings and limits: Vaccinated individuals (as opposed to placebo recipients) had higher spike-specific TCR breadth.

Profiling relied on immunoSEQ multiplex PCR, and the TCRdb table lists in-frame clones only, not all of them. The repertoire holds 300,000 to 400,000 clones, with about 91% as singletons. J lost 8 bases, V lost 3 bases, and 6 bases had no gene match. Germline CDR1 is MNHNS and CDR2 is SASEGT. The length of the CDR3 is 15 residues. This TCR derives from a human donor who had recovered from COVID-19. The chain employs TRBV6-1 and TRBJ2-1; 11 bases match TRBD1. The material was peripheral blood, obtained after recovery from COVID-19. The CDR3 reads CASSERTGGRDEQFF. The CDR3 nucleotides are TGTGCCAGCAGTGAGAGGACAGGGGGCAGGGATGAGCAGTTCTTC.